A single sample is the source of the 13 T cell receptor beta chains below, sequenced in a study of T-cell memory formation after mild COVID-19. MiXCR, applied by TCRdb to the 5' RACE reads, yields one record per CDR3 protein. The profile shows some 190,000 distinct CDR3 sequences, 16% of them singletons. The sequencing sample was made of PBMCs or a T cell subset sorted from them (not recorded which). These receptor sequences come from an adult woman who had mild COVID-19 (a few samples of this study predate the infection). Cell type and time point are not known.

In its sample, this clonotype was seen once. The junction does not match germline at one end; this may be a read error. The chain has TRBV11-3 and TRBJ2-5, with D unresolved. The length of the CDR3 is 13 residues. Germline V CDR1 and CDR2: SGHNT, YENEEA. The CDR3 sequence: CTSSPATQETQYF. CDR3 in DNA: TGTACCAGCAGCCCCGCCACCCAAGAGACCCAGTACTTC.

Worth noting for this clonotype: A read error may be the cause here, since a much bigger clone is one base away. The V gene is TRBV7-2, the J gene TRBJ2-3, with TRBD1 matching over 10 bases. Germline CDR1 is SGHTA and CDR2 is FQGNSA. The CDR3 contains 16 residues. The CDR3 region is CASSLGTGARGDKQYF. The CDR3 DNA reads as TGTGCCAGCAGCTTGGGGACAGGGGCTAGGGGAGATAAGCAGTATTTT.

This clonotype was observed at least ten times. The chain is built from TRBV12-3 or TRBV12-4 and TRBJ2-7, with D perhaps matching TRBD1 (6 bases). The CDR3 runs 14 residues. V dropped 2 bases and J dropped 5 bases, with 13 bases sitting between them. The CDR3, as DNA: TGTGCCAGCAGTTTAAACAGGGTGAGGGACGAGCAGTACTTC. As protein: CASSLNRVRDEQYF.

The chain is built from TRBV12-3 or TRBV12-4 and TRBJ2-2, with a weak D call TRBD2 (5 bases). V was trimmed by 0 bases and J by 4 bases, leaving 15 bases between them. This CDR3 has 17 amino acids. The chain's CDR3 is CASSLAGSGLITGELFF. The CDR3 DNA follows: TGTGCCAGCAGTTTAGCGGGGAGCGGTCTAATCACCGGGGAGCTGTTTTTT.

This chain connects TRBV9 to TRBJ1-1, with 7 bases fitting TRBD1. Per germline, CDR1 SGDLS and CDR2 YYNGEE. V was clipped by 0 bases and J by 8 bases; unmatched bases: 1. There are 12 residues in the CDR3. This CDR3 is CASSVADREAFF. DNA for the CDR3: TGTGCCAGCAGCGTAGCGGACAGGGAAGCTTTCTTT.

This clonotype was counted many times. The J gene is TRBJ1-5, the V gene TRBV7-2; 7 nucleotides align to TRBD1. The CDR3 runs 13 residues. Germline V CDR1 and CDR2: SGHTA, FQGNSA. With V trimmed by 5 bases and J by 7 bases, 5 bases remained unmatched. CDR3 region: CASSVRGQQPQHF. The CDR3 DNA reads TGTGCCAGCAGCGTAAGGGGGCAGCAGCCCCAGCATTTT.

There are a few counts of this clonotype. The chain carries TRBV24-1 and TRBJ2-3; D gene ambiguous. The length of the CDR3 is 12 residues. CDR1 and CDR2 (germline): KGHDR, SFDVKD. Trimming left V 2 bases short and J 4 bases short, with 3 bases between. The CDR3 DNA sequence: TGTGCCACCAGTGATTACTCAGATACGCAGTATTTT. Its translation is CATSDYSDTQYF.

This clonotype was seen a few times. V is TRBV29-1 and J is TRBJ1-1, with D possibly matching TRBD1 (5 bases). V dropped 4 bases and J dropped 13 bases, with 16 bases sitting between them. Per germline, CDR1 SQVTM and CDR2 ANQGSEA. The CDR3 has 11 amino acids. CDR3 region: CSVAYRSLGFF. The CDR3 coding sequence is TGCAGCGTTGCGTACAGGAGCCTTGGTTTCTTT.

The genes are TRBV20-1 and TRBJ1-1, with unresolved D. V lost 6 bases to trimming and J lost 11 bases, with 25 bases between them. This CDR3 spans 14 amino acids. CDR1 is DFQATT and CDR2 is SNEGSKA in the germline V gene (reference sequence). As DNA, the CDR3 is TGCAGTGCGCCGAGGATAGGGCGAAACTCCGACGCTTTCTTT. Translated, it gives CSAPRIGRNSDAFF.

The rearrangement uses TRBV24-1 and TRBJ1-1, with 8 bases lining up with TRBD1. Germline assignment: CDR1 KGHDR and CDR2 SFDVKD. This CDR3 region has 15 residues. The trim removed 3 bases at V and 1 base at J, leaving 3 bases unmatched. In nucleotides, the CDR3 is TGTGCCACCAGTGATCCTGGACAGGGGAACACTGAAGCTTTCTTT. Amino acid sequence: CATSDPGQGNTEAFF.

The sample holds a few counts of this clonotype. The chain carries TRBV29-1 and TRBJ1-5; tentative D call: TRBD1 (6 bases). The ends were cut back, 4 bases at V and 6 bases at J, with 13 bases in the middle. The germline CDR1 and CDR2 sequences are SQVTM and ANQGSEA. The CDR3 has 13 amino acids. As DNA, the CDR3 is TGCAGCGTTGGGAACCAGGGGAGTCAGCCCCAGCATTTT. It is translated as CSVGNQGSQPQHF.

This clonotype has only a few counts. V usage is TRBV12-3 or TRBV12-4 and J usage is TRBJ1-5, with D maybe TRBD1 (6 bases). Trimming pared 5 bases from V and 3 bases from J, leaving 14 bases between. This CDR3 has 15 residues. CDR3 residues: CASSRGTPHNQPQHF. The CDR3 DNA follows: TGTGCCAGCAGTAGGGGGACCCCCCACAATCAGCCCCAGCATTTT.

In this sample, this clonotype turned up a few times. CDR3 in amino acids: CASSMTGGRTEAFF. DNA of the CDR3: TGTGCCAGCAGCATGACAGGGGGCCGAACTGAAGCTTTCTTT. The chain is built from TRBV5-6 and TRBJ1-1; 10 bases fit TRBD1. CDR1 is SGHDT, CDR2 YYEEEE, per germline. This CDR3 is 14 amino acids long. The junction had 5 bases not matched to a gene; V was cut back by 4 bases and J by 5 bases.